A selection of T cell receptor beta chains follows, all from one sample in a study of blood T cell repertoires in COVID-19. TCRdb keeps only in-frame clones here, not all; method: immunoSEQ multiplex PCR. This sample yields tens of thousands of clones, of which 75% to 80% are seen a single time; approximately 50% belongs to the top ten. The sequencing input was peripheral blood. The origin of the receptors is a human donor in a cohort sampled during active COVID-19. CDR3s include the opening cysteine and the closing phenylalanine or tryptophan. D genes are given only for firm matches. Clone size is stated in some rows and not others, as once, few, many or a class when expanded.

v_gene	abundance	j_gene	len	d_gene	CDR3aa	CDR3nt
TRBV6-1	.	TRBJ2-2	15	TRBD2	CASSEAAGDTGELFF	TGTGCCAGCAGTGAAGCGGCGGGAGACACCGGGGAGCTGTTTTTT
TRBV30	once	TRBJ1-5	14	.	CAWGGGGSGQPQHF	TGTGCCTGGGGGGGAGGGGGTAGCGGTCAGCCCCAGCATTTT
TRBV12-3/TRBV12-4	.	TRBJ2-7	12	.	CASSRGSYEQYF	TGTGCCAGCAGTCGGGGCTCCTACGAGCAGTACTTC
TRBV5-1	.	TRBJ2-7	16	.	CASSLAWTAFSYEQYF	TGCGCCAGCAGCTTGGCATGGACAGCTTTTAGCTACGAGCAGTACTTC
TRBV6-5	.	TRBJ2-7	12	TRBD2	CASWTSGYEQYF	TGTGCCAGTTGGACTAGCGGATACGAGCAGTACTTC
TRBV19	.	TRBJ2-7	16	TRBD2	CASSTPAGGNSYEQYF	TGTGCCAGTAGTACGCCTGCGGGGGGCAACTCCTACGAGCAGTACTTC
TRBV28	.	TRBJ2-3	12	.	CASGIGVDTQYF	TGTGCCAGTGGAATAGGGGTAGATACGCAGTATTTT
TRBV24-1	.	TRBJ2-2	14	.	CATGMQGMAGELFF	TGTGCCACCGGTATGCAGGGGATGGCCGGGGAGCTGTTTTTT
TRBV14	.	TRBJ1-2	13	TRBD1	CASSLRDRNGYTF	TGTGCCAGCAGCCTCCGGGACAGGAATGGCTACACCTTC
TRBV19	few	TRBJ1-1	12	.	CASIQGSGEAFF	TGTGCCAGTATACAGGGAAGTGGGGAAGCTTTCTTT
TRBV7-2	.	TRBJ1-6	13	.	CASSSGLRIPLHF	TGTGCCAGCAGCTCGGGACTCCGGATTCCCCTCCACTTT
TRBV7-9	.	TRBJ1-6	16	TRBD1	CASSLGPGQGYSPLHF	TGTGCCAGCAGCTTAGGGCCGGGACAGGGTTATTCACCCCTCCACTTT
TRBV28	.	TRBJ2-7	14	.	CASSLGRMIYEQYF	TGTGCCAGCAGTTTGGGCAGGATGATATACGAGCAGTACTTC
TRBV9	.	TRBJ1-1	14	.	CASSVSLLNTEAFF	TGTGCCAGCAGCGTTTCACTTTTGAACACTGAAGCTTTCTTT
TRBV9	.	TRBJ1-2	16	TRBD1	CASSVGGQTANYGYTF	TGTGCCAGCAGCGTAGGGGGACAGACCGCTAACTATGGCTACACCTTC
TRBV6-1	.	TRBJ2-7	15	TRBD2	CASSEIWGGWNEQYF	TGTGCCAGCAGTGAAATTTGGGGGGGTTGGAACGAGCAGTACTTC
TRBV7-2	few	TRBJ1-1	14	.	CASSFRTVEDEAFF	TGTGCCAGCAGCTTCAGGACAGTGGAGGATGAAGCTTTCTTT
TRBV18	.	TRBJ1-3	16	.	CASSPPGRMRGNTIYF	TGTGCCAGCTCACCACCTGGCAGAATGCGGGGAAACACCATATATTTT
TRBV6-5	.	TRBJ1-2	15	.	CASSYMSGEEDGYTF	TGTGCCAGCAGTTACATGTCAGGGGAAGAGGATGGCTACACCTTC
TRBV7-9	.	TRBJ2-1	13	TRBD1	CASSPGQYNEQFF	TGTGCCAGCAGCCCGGGACAGTACAATGAGCAGTTCTTC
TRBV18	.	TRBJ1-2	15	TRBD1	CASSLKQGINYGYTF	TGTGCCAGCTCACTGAAACAGGGGATCAACTATGGCTACACCTTC
TRBV20-1	once	TRBJ2-1	11	.	CSASLATEQFF	TGCAGTGCTAGTCTAGCTACTGAGCAGTTCTTC
TRBV28	few	TRBJ1-2	14	.	CASSLGRQNYGYTF	TGTGCCAGCAGTTTAGGCAGACAAAACTATGGCTACACCTTC
TRBV30	.	TRBJ2-1	15	TRBD2	CAWSPGLAGVNEQFF	TGTGCCTGGAGCCCGGGACTAGCGGGGGTCAATGAGCAGTTCTTC
TRBV11-2	.	TRBJ2-7	13	.	CASSSNFAYEQYF	TGTGCCAGCAGTTCCAACTTCGCCTACGAGCAGTACTTC
TRBV28	once	TRBJ2-6	16	TRBD2	CASSLAGGAGANVLTF	TGTGCCAGCAGTTTAGCGGGGGGCGCTGGGGCCAACGTCCTGACTTTC
TRBV30	.	TRBJ2-6	15	.	CAWSLRGAGANVLTF	TGTGCCTGGAGTTTAAGGGGTGCCGGGGCCAACGTCCTGACTTTC
TRBV27	.	TRBJ1-3	18	TRBD1	CASSFTADRGRSGNTIYF	TGTGCCAGCAGTTTTACGGCTGACAGGGGCCGCTCTGGAAACACCATATATTTT
TRBV29-1	.	TRBJ2-3	13	TRBD1	CSVETGGSDTQYF	TGCAGCGTTGAGACAGGGGGGTCGGATACGCAGTATTTT
TRBV6-1	.	TRBJ1-2	12	.	CASSEVENGYTF	TGTGCCAGCAGTGAAGTCGAGAACGGCTACACCTTC